This T cell receptor (beta chain) emerged from a study of T cells in Graves' hyperthyroidism and ophthalmopathy. General observations from the study: Prediction of ophthalmopathy progression came a median 6.5 months pre-onset. Blood held most thyroid clonotypes expanded above 0.001 frequency.

Amplified regions were TCR beta CDR3 sequences from RNA transcripts. The HTBI primer set served for first-round RT-PCR of the TCR CDR3. TCRdb itself ran the multiplex PCR reads through MiXCR, one entry per CDR3 protein. Of about 350,000 distinct CDR3 sequences in the sample, around 13% were seen once. This CDR3 region has 14 residues. Germline CDR1 SGDLS, CDR2 YYNGEE. Trimming left V 0 bases short and J 3 bases short, with 9 bases between. Turning to this clonotype: Its antigen is unknown.

Material: blood. The TCR sequence derives from a woman younger than 45 with Graves' hyperthyroidism. V is TRBV9 and J is TRBJ2-5; D is unresolved. CDR3 in DNA: TGTGCCAGCAGCGTAGGACCAGCCGAAGAGACCCAGTACTTC. It codes for CASSVGPAEETQYF.